This paragraph reports one TCR beta chain. The data derive from a study of T cell repertoires in ileal Crohn's disease. Trimming left V 3 bases short and J 3 bases short, with 3 bases between. This CDR3 spans 12 amino acids. Germline V CDR1 and CDR2: SGHVS, FNYEAQ. TCRdb's copy holds only in-frame clones and misses some; the assay was immunoSEQ multiplex PCR. The data show about 15,000 clones, about 86% seen once. This clonotype was sampled from an adult with Crohn's disease. Sequenced material: ileal tissue. This chain uses TRBV7-6 with TRBJ2-1; D is uncertain. This CDR3 is CASSFNYNEQFF. CDR3 bases: TGTGCCAGCAGCTTCAACTACAATGAGCAGTTCTTC. Using reference TRBV7-6 and TRBJ2-1 for the parts outside the CDR3, the full variable domain is GAGVSQSPRYKVTKRGQDVALRCDPISGHVSLYWYRQALGQGPEFLTYFNYEAQQDKSGLPNDRFSAERPEGSISTLTIQRTEQRDSAMYRCASSFNYNEQFFGPGTRLTVL.